The 31 T cell receptor beta chains in this list originate from one sample, sequenced in a study of blood T cell repertoires in COVID-19. Data came from immunoSEQ multiplex PCR; TCRdb stores just in-frame clones and leaves some out. The sample contains about 92,000 clones, 80% of which appear only once. Sequenced: peripheral blood. The receptors shown here come from a woman aged 80 or over with active or convalescent COVID-19.

This clone appeared a few times. This rearrangement joins TRBV7-8 to TRBJ2-2; TRBD1 matches at 7 bases. V was pared by 4 bases and J by 6 bases, with 8 bases of the junction left unmatched. This CDR3 comprises 15 residues. Germline CDR1 SGHVS, CDR2 FQNEAQ. The DNA of the CDR3 is TGTGCCAGCAGCTCCTTGGGACAGAGGGCCGGGGAGCTGTTTTTT. It is translated as CASSSLGQRAGELFF.

The gene calls are TRBV5-1 and TRBJ2-3; the D gene is possibly TRBD1 (6 bases). Germline V lookup: CDR1 SGHRS, CDR2 YFSETQ. There are 15 residues in the CDR3. The V gene lost 6 bases and the J gene lost 3 bases, with 17 bases spanning the gap. The CDR3 region is CASKGPGTITDTQYF. CDR3 bases: TGCGCCAGCAAGGGGCCCGGGACAATAACAGATACGCAGTATTTT.

V gene TRBV29-1 combines with J gene TRBJ2-1, with D unclear. This CDR3 is built from 12 residues. The V end was cut by 4 bases, the J end by 9 bases, with 13 bases between. Looked up from germline, CDR1 is SQVTM and CDR2 is ANQGSEA. CDR3: CSVGWPPREQFF. In DNA, the CDR3 is TGCAGCGTTGGGTGGCCACCCCGTGAGCAGTTCTTC.

This chain uses TRBV5-6 with TRBJ2-3, with TRBD2 identical over 9 bases. Germline-derived CDR1 and CDR2 are SGHDT and YYEEEE. V dropped 0 bases and J dropped 2; count of bases not matched to a gene: 4. CDR3 length: 16 residues. Written as DNA, the CDR3 is TGTGCCAGCAGCTTGGGTGGCGGGGGGGCCACAGATACGCAGTATTTT. Its protein product is CASSLGGGGATDTQYF.

The chain joins TRBV19 to TRBJ1-5, with D possibly being TRBD1 (6 bases). Germline values: CDR1 LNHDA, CDR2 SQIVND (reference sequence). The CDR3 has 14 amino acids. Between the trimmed V and J ends, which lost 3 bases and 6 bases, there was a span of 12 bases. The CDR3 nucleotides read TGTGCCAGTAGTATTAGGGGGGGAGGTCAGCCCCAGCATTTT. Translating gives CASSIRGGGQPQHF.

The V and J genes are TRBV6-5 and TRBJ2-5; 9 nucleotides line up with TRBD1. The CDR3 runs to 14 residues. The germline gives CDR1 MNHEY, CDR2 SVGAGI. J lost 4 bases, V lost 6 bases, and 6 bases had no gene match. In nucleotides, the CDR3 is TGTGCCAGCAGGAGTGGACAGGGGTTAGAGACCCAGTACTTC. Amino acid sequence: CASRSGQGLETQYF.

V gene TRBV2 combines with J gene TRBJ2-3, with TRBD2 matching 11 bases. The germline V gene encodes CDR1 SNHLY and CDR2 FYNNEI. This CDR3 is built from 18 residues. V trimming: 6 bases; J trimming: 1 base; junction bases outside the gene matches: 12. The CDR3: CASRKLAGAGGGTDTQYF. CDR3 in DNA: TGTGCCAGCAGGAAACTAGCGGGGGCGGGGGGGGGCACAGATACGCAGTATTTT.

The chain is built from TRBV5-1 and TRBJ1-1; the D gene is possibly TRBD1 (6 bases). This CDR3 has 16 amino acids. Germline-derived CDR1 and CDR2 are SGHRS and YFSETQ. The V gene lost 0 bases and the J gene lost 3 bases, with 15 bases spanning the gap. This CDR3 is CASSLGTFAGDTEAFF. Here the CDR3 DNA reads TGCGCCAGCAGCTTGGGAACGTTCGCAGGGGACACTGAAGCTTTCTTT.

This clone was observed a handful of times. CDR3 coding DNA: TGTGCCAGCCGGAGACTAACGGAAAACATTCAGTACTTC. This sequence encodes CASRRLTENIQYF. The chain combines TRBV6-4 with TRBJ2-4; possibly TRBD2 for D (5 bases). V lost 8 bases to trimming and J lost 5 bases, with 13 bases between them. Germline CDR1 reads MRHNA; CDR2 reads SNTAGT. The CDR3 covers 13 residues.

The V and J genes are TRBV28 and TRBJ1-2, with D unresolved. The CDR3 has 12 amino acids. Trimming removed 3 bases from V and 0 bases from J, with 2 bases in between. Per germline, CDR1 MDHEN and CDR2 SYDVKM. For the CDR3, the DNA is TGTGCCAGCAGTTTCACTAACTATGGCTACACCTTC. It encodes CASSFTNYGYTF.

The rearrangement joins TRBV30 to TRBJ1-6; D unresolved. This CDR3 is built from 16 residues. V lost 3 bases to trimming and J lost 1 base, with 13 bases between them. CDR1 GTSNPN and CDR2 SVGIG come from the germline V gene (reference sequence). The CDR3 here is CAWRKGVRSYNSPLHF. The CDR3 DNA reads as TGTGCCTGGAGGAAGGGAGTCAGATCCTATAATTCACCCCTCCACTTT.

The chain uses TRBV6-2 or TRBV6-3 and TRBJ2-5; 13 bases agree with TRBD2. The ends lost 0 bases at V and 6 bases at J; junction bases unmatched: 7. This CDR3 comprises 17 residues. CDR1 is MNHEY and CDR2 is SVGEGT in the germline V gene. The CDR3 DNA reads TGTGCCAGCAGTTACTCGGGACTAGCGGGGTTTAGAAAGACCCAGTACTTC. Protein sequence: CASSYSGLAGFRKTQYF.

The chain joins TRBV29-1 to TRBJ1-3; TRBD1 is a possible D gene (5 bases). The CDR3 sequence is 11 residues long. Germline V gives CDR1 SQVTM, CDR2 ANQGSEA. The CDR3 DNA follows: TGCAGTGTCGACAGTTTCAACACCATATATTTT. This sequence encodes CSVDSFNTIYF.

V usage is TRBV6-2 or TRBV6-3 and J usage is TRBJ1-1, with D maybe TRBD1 (6 bases). Trimming took 4 bases from V and 4 from J, leaving 16 bases between them. Germline CDR1 and CDR2: MNHEY and SVGEGT. The CDR3 length is 15 residues. The CDR3 is CASSLKGGRGTEAFF. In DNA, the CDR3 is TGTGCCAGCAGTTTAAAGGGGGGGAGAGGCACTGAAGCTTTCTTT.

The chain has TRBV5-6 and TRBJ1-2; 9 nucleotides align to TRBD1. The CDR3 sequence is 16 residues long. Germline CDR1 reads SGHDT; CDR2 reads YYEEEE. After removal of 3 bases from V and 8 bases from J, the junction contained 14 bases not matched to a gene. The CDR3 DNA is TGTGCCAGCAGCTCACTACCCGGGACAGGGCCCCTGGGCTACACCTTC. Amino acids: CASSSLPGTGPLGYTF.

CDR3: CASSWMRGYTGELFF. CDR3 DNA sequence: TGTGCCAGCAGCTGGATGCGGGGATACACCGGGGAGCTGTTTTTT. The chain has TRBV11-2 and TRBJ2-2; a weak D match, TRBD2 (6 bases). Germline V lookup: CDR1 SGHAT, CDR2 FQNNGV. This CDR3 comprises 15 residues. V shed 4 bases and J shed 3 bases, with 12 bases lying between them.

In this sample, this clone turned up a few times. V is TRBV7-3 and J is TRBJ2-3; 12 bases match TRBD2. Germline CDR1 and CDR2: SGHTA and FQGTGA. The CDR3 contains 16 residues. The J segment lost 10 bases and the V segment lost 2 bases, leaving 10 bases of the junction unmatched. Written as DNA, the CDR3 is TGTGCCAGCAGCTTATCTAGCGGGGGGGCGGATTTCGCGCAGTATTTT. This gives the protein CASSLSSGGADFAQYF.

The V gene is TRBV24-1, the J gene TRBJ2-3, with 9 bases fitting TRBD1. J lost 5 bases, V lost 4 bases, and 9 bases had no gene match. Germline lookup yields CDR1 KGHDR and CDR2 SFDVKD. CDR3 size: 16 residues. For the CDR3, the DNA is TGTGCCACCAGTGAATCCGGGACAGGGATCGGAGATACGCAGTATTTT. Amino acid sequence: CATSESGTGIGDTQYF.

This clone was seen only once. The chain joins TRBV7-2 to TRBJ2-5; 10 bases map to TRBD2. The CDR3 totals 16 residues. Germline values: CDR1 SGHTA, CDR2 FQGNSA. The V and J ends lost 2 bases and 4 bases, in that order; junction bases with no gene match: 7. Written as DNA, the CDR3 is TGTGCCAGCAGCTTATTAGGTCTAGCGGGAGCAGAGACCCAGTACTTC. It specifies CASSLLGLAGAETQYF.

This clone turned up a few times. The rearrangement uses TRBV2 and TRBJ2-1, with D uncertain. The germline gives CDR1 SNHLY, CDR2 FYNNEI. V was clipped by 3 bases and J by 10 bases, with 7 bases between them. CDR3 size: 11 residues. The CDR3: CASSDGAEQFF. In DNA, the CDR3 is TGTGCCAGCAGTGATGGAGCGGAGCAGTTCTTC.

The rearrangement joins TRBV19 to TRBJ2-7; 9 nucleotides line up with TRBD1. Germline V lookup: CDR1 LNHDA, CDR2 SQIVND (reference sequence). The CDR3 contains 14 residues. Unmatched junction bases numbered 3, after V lost 6 bases and J lost 0 bases. In DNA, the CDR3 is TGTGCCAGTAGCGGGACAGGGAGCTCCTACGAGCAGTACTTC. It specifies CASSGTGSSYEQYF.

This chain connects TRBV6-5 to TRBJ2-7; 11 nucleotides agree with TRBD2. Losses at the gene ends were 6 bases for V and 3 bases for J; bases not matched to a gene: 1. The germline gives CDR1 MNHEY, CDR2 SVGAGI. The CDR3 consists of 13 residues. The CDR3 DNA sequence: TGTGCCAGCAGACTAGCGGGGGTCTACGAGCAGTACTTC. It encodes CASRLAGVYEQYF.

V usage is TRBV30 and J usage is TRBJ1-1; D unclear. Germline V CDR1 and CDR2: GTSNPN, SVGIG (reference sequence). V gave up 0 bases and J gave up 2 bases, with 7 bases separating them. This CDR3 is built from 13 residues. The CDR3 DNA reads TGTGCCTGGAGTGTTCTACTTAACACTGAAGCTTTCTTT. This sequence encodes CAWSVLLNTEAFF.

For the CDR3, the DNA is TGTGCCAGCAGTGGGGGGGTCGATCAGCCCCAGCATTTT. Its protein product is CASSGGVDQPQHF. The V call is TRBV2, the J call TRBJ1-5; D is perhaps TRBD1 (5 bases). The germline CDR1 and CDR2 sequences are SNHLY and FYNNEI. V shed 4 bases and J shed 5 bases, with 9 bases lying between them. The CDR3 loop spans 13 amino acids.

V usage is TRBV7-2 and J usage is TRBJ2-5, with TRBD2 identical over 12 bases. This CDR3 contains 14 residues. V gave up 2 bases and J gave up 12 bases; unmatched junction bases: 7. Germline CDR1 is SGHTA and CDR2 is FQGNSA. CDR3 nucleotides: TGTGCCAGCAGCTTAAGTAGACTAGCGGGGGACAAGTACTTC. This encodes CASSLSRLAGDKYF.

The chain couples TRBV5-1 to TRBJ2-5; 11 nucleotides line up with TRBD2. The V gene's germline CDR1 is SGHRS and CDR2 YFSETQ. CDR3 length equals 15 residues. V trimming: 7 bases; J trimming: 0 bases; junction bases outside the gene matches: 5. DNA for the CDR3: TGCGCCAGCGCACTAGCGGGGGTTCACCAAGAGACCCAGTACTTC. Its protein is CASALAGVHQETQYF.

The chain carries TRBV11-2 and TRBJ1-6; 7 bases align to TRBD1. Germline V gives CDR1 SGHAT, CDR2 FQNNGV. J lost 9 bases, V lost 5 bases, and 7 bases had no gene match. The CDR3 loop spans 14 amino acids. The CDR3 region is CASSVRQGISPLHF. The CDR3 region has the DNA TGTGCCAGCAGCGTTAGACAGGGAATTTCACCCCTCCACTTT.

This sequence joins TRBV6-4 and TRBJ1-2; tentatively, D is TRBD1 (5 bases). This CDR3 region has 12 residues. CDR1 is MRHNA, CDR2 SNTAGT, per germline. V shed 2 bases and J shed 5 bases, with 6 bases lying between them. CDR3 nucleotide sequence: TGTGCCAGCAGTGACCAGGGTTATGGCTACACCTTC. This encodes CASSDQGYGYTF.

The chain uses TRBV7-3 and TRBJ2-1, with TRBD2 identical over 7 bases. This CDR3 is 16 amino acids long. Losses at the gene ends were 5 bases for V and 5 bases for J; bases not matched to a gene: 12. The germline V gene has CDR1 SGHTA and CDR2 FQGTGA. This CDR3 reads CASSPPGGLPHNEQFF. CDR3 DNA sequence: TGTGCCAGCAGCCCACCCGGGGGACTACCACACAATGAGCAGTTCTTC. The complete variable domain, with remaining parts taken from reference TRBV7-3 and TRBJ2-1, reads GAGVSQTPSNKVTEKGKYVELRCDPISGHTALYWYRQSLGQGPEFLIYFQGTGAADDSGLPNDRFFAVRPEGSVSTLKIQRTERGDSAVYLCASSPPGGLPHNEQFFGPGTRLTVL.

This chain links TRBV28 with TRBJ2-3; 9 nucleotides match TRBD2. Germline V lookup: CDR1 MDHEN, CDR2 SYDVKM. This CDR3 spans 16 amino acids. V was clipped by 2 bases and J by 0 bases; unmatched bases: 3. Here the CDR3 DNA reads TGTGCCAGCAGTTTACCCGGACTAGCGAGCACAGATACGCAGTATTTT. Translation: CASSLPGLASTDTQYF.

V gene TRBV5-1 combines with J gene TRBJ2-5; 8 nucleotides line up with TRBD1. Trimming took 3 bases from V and 2 from J; bases not matched to a gene: 3. The length of the CDR3 is 14 residues. The germline V gene has CDR1 SGHRS and CDR2 YFSETQ. DNA for the CDR3: TGCGCCAGCAGCTCGACAGGGGCTCAAGAGACCCAGTACTTC. It codes for CASSSTGAQETQYF.